These 6 T cell receptor beta chains originate from one sample sequenced in a study of blood T cell repertoires in COVID-19. The method was immunoSEQ multiplex PCR; TCRdb's version includes in-frame clones alone and lacks a portion of them. The sample has around 200,000 clones, roughly 88% seen once. The sample was peripheral blood. Receptors originate from a woman in her 40s with COVID-19, enrolled during active disease.

The CDR3 region has the DNA TGTGCCAGTAGTGTCCCCTCAGGGGTACGAGGGGCTTTCTTT. This encodes CASSVPSGVRGAFF. The J gene is TRBJ1-1, the V gene TRBV19; a possible D gene is TRBD1 (6 bases). V lost 5 bases to trimming and J lost 11 bases, with 21 bases between them. This CDR3 contains 14 residues. Germline assignment: CDR1 LNHDA and CDR2 SQIVND (reference sequence).

V is TRBV28 and J is TRBJ2-1; 16 nucleotides agree with TRBD2. The CDR3 length is 17 residues. Trimming cost V 4 bases and J 7 bases; bases outside gene matches: 7. Germline values: CDR1 MDHEN, CDR2 SYDVKM. The DNA for the CDR3 is TGTGCCAGCAGTTCAACCGGGACTAGCGGGAGGGGTAATGAGCAGTTCTTC. Its protein product is CASSSTGTSGRGNEQFF. Full variable domain (remainder filled in from reference TRBV28 and TRBJ2-1): DVKVTQSSRYLVKRTGEKVFLECVQDMDHENMFWYRQDPGLGLRLIYFSYDVKMKEKGDIPEGYSVSREKKERFSLILESASTNQTSMYLCASSSTGTSGRGNEQFFGPGTRLTVL.

V and J are TRBV11-2 and TRBJ2-3, with D maybe TRBD1 (6 bases). The CDR3 loop spans 14 amino acids. V lost 2 bases and J 4 bases, leaving 10 bases between the germline ends. Germline V gives CDR1 SGHAT, CDR2 FQNNGV. CDR3 coding DNA: TGTGCCAGCAGCTTACCAGGGGCCCCAGATACGCAGTATTTT. It encodes CASSLPGAPDTQYF.

The V call is TRBV9, the J call TRBJ1-1; D gene ambiguous. This CDR3 spans 14 amino acids. The germline CDR1 and CDR2 sequences are SGDLS and YYNGEE. With 0 bases removed from V and 1 base from J, the gap between germline ends came to 7 bases. In DNA form, the CDR3 reads TGTGCCAGCAGCGTAGCTACAGCGAACACTGAAGCTTTCTTT. It translates to CASSVATANTEAFF.

The J gene is TRBJ2-1, the V gene TRBV27; the match to TRBD2 covers 8 bases. The trim removed 5 bases at V and 6 bases at J, leaving 12 bases unmatched. Per germline, CDR1 MNHEY and CDR2 SMNVEV (reference sequence). The CDR3 has 16 amino acids. This CDR3 reads CASSPTTGGNGNEQFF. Here the CDR3 DNA reads TGTGCCAGCAGTCCCACGACGGGAGGGAATGGCAATGAGCAGTTCTTC.

CDR3 protein: CASSTGTGNYGYTF. The CDR3 DNA is TGTGCCAGCAGTACAGGGACAGGGAACTATGGCTACACCTTC. The V gene is TRBV6-5, the J gene TRBJ1-2; 9 positions match TRBD1. This CDR3 region has 14 residues. The germline CDR1 and CDR2 sequences are MNHEY and SVGAGI. The junction had 3 bases not matched to a gene; V was cut back by 5 bases and J by 2 bases.